This TCR beta chain was sequenced in a study of shared clonotypes between healthy human individuals. Study at large: CD4 naive and CD4 memory each took three plates per donor, while CD8 naive took two and CD8 memory one.

Germline CDR1 DFQATT, CDR2 SNEGSKA (reference sequence). This CDR3 is built from 11 residues. The J segment lost 6 bases and the V segment lost 5 bases, leaving 3 bases of the junction unmatched. Repertoires were generated with immunoSEQ multiplex PCR, while TCRdb's copy carries only in-frame clones and drops some. Among around 2,000,000 clones, 90% to 95% were seen once, and the ten largest hold 0.1% to 0.15%. Material: naive CD4+ T cells sorted from blood. The subset: CD45RA+ positively selected. The receptor comes from a young man in good health. V is TRBV20-1 and J is TRBJ1-2, with 7 nucleotides matching TRBD1. CDR3 in amino acids: CSADDRDGYTF. DNA for the CDR3: TGCAGTGCTGACGACAGGGATGGCTACACCTTC.